Listed below are T cell receptor beta chains from one sample, sequenced in a study of blood T cell repertoires in COVID-19. Measured with immunoSEQ multiplex PCR; TCRdb has only the in-frame clones, and not every one. The sample has 120,000 or so clones; 80% to 90% are singletons. The sequenced material came from peripheral blood. The receptor source for this set is a man older than 75 with active or convalescent COVID-19. Both conserved end residues are part of each CDR3. The D gene is left open where the match is weak. Rows may omit the clone size; those that give it use once, few, many or a size class.

j_gene	d_gene	abundance	v_gene	CDR3aa	CDR3nt
TRBJ1-3	-	-	TRBV11-2	CASSLVSSGNTIYF	TGTGCCAGCAGCTTAGTCAGCTCTGGAAACACCATATATTTT
TRBJ2-4	TRBD2	once	TRBV7-9	CASSFGGAKNIQYF	TGTGCCAGCAGCTTCGGGGGGGCCAAAAACATTCAGTACTTC
TRBJ1-2	-	once	TRBV30	CAWALGGTYGYTF	TGTGCCTGGGCTCTCGGGGGAACCTATGGCTACACCTTC
TRBJ2-1	TRBD2	-	TRBV29-1	CSATTSFNNEQFF	TGCAGCGCTACGACTAGCTTTAACAATGAGCAGTTCTTC
TRBJ2-5	-	-	TRBV10-3	CAISDLAQETQYF	TGTGCCATCAGTGACCTAGCACAAGAGACCCAGTACTTC
TRBJ2-7	-	many	TRBV7-6	CASSLGQGGYEQYF	TGTGCCAGCAGCTTAGGACAGGGAGGCTACGAGCAGTACTTC
TRBJ1-2	TRBD1	-	TRBV4-2	CASSQATGGGYGYTF	TGTGCCAGCAGCCAAGCGACAGGGGGCGGCTATGGCTACACCTTC
TRBJ2-5	TRBD2	-	TRBV2	CASSVELADETQYF	TGTGCCAGCAGTGTCGAACTAGCGGATGAGACCCAGTACTTC
TRBJ2-5	TRBD1	-	TRBV7-2	CASSEQQGAHKTQYF	TGTGCCAGCAGCGAACAACAGGGGGCGCACAAGACCCAGTACTTC
TRBJ2-3	TRBD2	-	TRBV5-1	CASSLAPSGGTDTQYF	TGCGCCAGCAGCTTGGCGCCCAGCGGGGGCACAGATACGCAGTATTTT
TRBJ2-7	TRBD2	few	TRBV15	CATSAGGSYEQYF	TGTGCCACCAGCGCCGGGGGGTCCTACGAGCAGTACTTC
TRBJ2-2	-	-	TRBV30	CACMAGDRLNTGELFF	TGTGCCTGTATGGCGGGGGACAGGCTCAACACCGGGGAGCTGTTTTTT
TRBJ2-1	-	few	TRBV18	CASSPPIGDEQFF	TGTGCCAGCTCACCACCGATCGGGGATGAGCAGTTCTTC
TRBJ1-2	-	-	TRBV5-6	CASSLAGVGAELGYTF	TGTGCCAGCAGCTTGGCGGGGGTCGGGGCTGAGCTCGGCTACACCTTC
TRBJ2-2	TRBD1	few	TRBV18	CASSGQGAHSGELFF	TGTGCCAGCTCCGGACAGGGGGCGCATTCCGGGGAGCTGTTTTTT
TRBJ1-3	-	-	TRBV6-5	CASQTVRQGNTIYF	TGTGCCAGCCAGACAGTTAGACAAGGAAACACCATATATTTT
TRBJ2-3	TRBD2	-	TRBV6-5	CASRGLAGGTDTQYF	TGTGCCAGCAGAGGACTAGCGGGGGGAACAGATACGCAGTATTTT
TRBJ2-3	TRBD2	-	TRBV18	CASSPPGLASTDTQYF	TGTGCCAGCTCACCACCCGGACTAGCGAGCACAGATACGCAGTATTTT
TRBJ2-7	TRBD2	-	TRBV7-2	CASSYRGLAPQYEQYF	TGTGCCAGCAGCTATCGGGGACTAGCCCCCCAGTACGAGCAGTACTTC
TRBJ1-2	TRBD1	-	TRBV18	CASSPPTQGASEGGYTF	TGTGCCAGCTCACCACCTACACAGGGGGCGTCAGAAGGTGGCTACACCTTC
TRBJ1-1	-	-	TRBV18	CASSPFEGANTEAFF	TGTGCCAGCTCACCTTTTGAGGGCGCGAACACTGAAGCTTTCTTT
TRBJ2-5	-	-	TRBV6-5	CASRGAGETQYF	TGTGCCAGCAGGGGGGCCGGAGAGACCCAGTACTTC
TRBJ1-6	TRBD1	-	TRBV11-1	CASSLGQGNSPLHF	TGTGCCAGCAGCTTGGGACAGGGTAATTCACCCCTCCACTTT
TRBJ1-1	-	once	TRBV13	CASSLGKNRAGTEAFF	TGTGCCAGCAGCTTAGGTAAAAACAGGGCGGGCACTGAAGCTTTCTTT
TRBJ2-5	-	-	TRBV9	CASSPVGGLETQYF	TGTGCCAGCAGCCCAGTCGGGGGTCTGGAGACCCAGTACTTC
TRBJ1-1	-	-	TRBV10-2	CASSDGPNTEAFF	TGCGCCAGCAGTGATGGGCCTAACACTGAAGCTTTCTTT
TRBJ2-2	TRBD1	-	TRBV3-1/TRBV3-2	CASSPTGVTGELFF	TGTGCCAGCAGTCCGACAGGGGTAACCGGGGAGCTGTTTTTT
TRBJ1-1	-	-	TRBV6-5	CASTLTGLGTEAFF	TGTGCCAGCACCTTGACAGGCCTCGGGACTGAAGCTTTCTTT
TRBJ1-3	TRBD1	-	TRBV10-3	CAISYRTGAGNTIYF	TGTGCCATCAGTTATCGGACAGGGGCGGGAAACACCATATATTTT
TRBJ1-2	-	few	TRBV3-1/TRBV3-2	CASSQVGPVPGYTF	TGTGCCAGCAGCCAAGTCGGTCCGGTTCCTGGCTACACCTTC
TRBJ1-4	TRBD1	once	TRBV19	CASSTGGTNEKLFF	TGTGCCAGTAGCACAGGGGGCACTAATGAAAAACTGTTTTTT
TRBJ1-4	TRBD1	-	TRBV3-1/TRBV3-2	CASSSRDSYNEKLFF	TGTGCCAGCAGCTCTCGGGACAGTTATAATGAAAAACTGTTTTTT
TRBJ1-2	-	few	TRBV12-5	CASGLVIANEAHYGYTF	TGTGCTAGTGGTTTGGTAATAGCTAATGAAGCTCACTATGGCTACACCTTC
TRBJ1-2	TRBD1	-	TRBV19	CASSAGQGNYGYTF	TGTGCCAGTAGTGCGGGACAGGGAAACTATGGCTACACCTTC
TRBJ2-1	-	-	TRBV7-2	CASSLDRDNEQFF	TGTGCCAGCAGCTTAGACAGGGACAATGAGCAGTTCTTC
TRBJ2-5	TRBD2	-	TRBV5-4	CASSPSGRRGETQYF	TGTGCCAGCAGCCCTAGCGGGAGAAGGGGAGAGACCCAGTACTTC
TRBJ1-1	-	few	TRBV2	CASSLLQGRANTEAFF	TGTGCCAGCAGTCTCCTCCAGGGGAGGGCGAACACTGAAGCTTTCTTT
TRBJ1-6	-	-	TRBV10-3	CAIRRGGAYNSPLHF	TGTGCCATTCGGCGGGGGGGCGCCTATAATTCACCCCTCCACTTT
TRBJ2-1	-	once	TRBV5-4	CASSLAGSSYNEQFF	TGTGCCAGCAGCTTGGCGGGGAGCTCCTACAATGAGCAGTTCTTC
TRBJ2-7	-	many	TRBV2	CASSEWSGTYEQYF	TGTGCCAGCAGTGAATGGAGCGGTACCTACGAGCAGTACTTC
TRBJ2-1	TRBD1	-	TRBV11-1	CASSRAGQEPNEQFF	TGTGCCAGCAGCCGCGCGGGACAGGAACCCAATGAGCAGTTCTTC
TRBJ2-2	TRBD2	-	TRBV9	CASSLGLAGNTGELFF	TGTGCCAGCAGCCTAGGACTAGCGGGGAACACCGGGGAGCTGTTTTTT
TRBJ1-6	-	-	TRBV5-1	CASSLGLGLSSSPLHF	TGCGCCAGCAGCTTGGGCCTGGGGCTTAGTAGTTCACCCCTCCACTTT
TRBJ1-6	-	-	TRBV10-3	CAISSQGPLHF	TGTGCCATCAGTTCCCAGGGACCCCTCCACTTT
TRBJ1-2	TRBD1	-	TRBV12-5	CASGLPAPQTGDDGYTF	TGTGCTAGTGGTTTGCCAGCTCCTCAGACAGGGGACGATGGCTACACCTTC
TRBJ1-5	-	-	TRBV2	CASSDAGTSQHF	TGTGCCAGCAGTGATGCGGGTACGTCCCAGCATTTT
TRBJ2-5	-	-	TRBV29-1	CSVERARDRETQYF	TGCAGCGTTGAGCGGGCAAGAGATCGGGAGACCCAGTACTTC
TRBJ1-1	TRBD1	-	TRBV3-1/TRBV3-2	CASSRLPGQGRPEAFF	TGTGCCAGCAGCCGTCTCCCGGGACAGGGGAGGCCTGAAGCTTTCTTT
TRBJ1-5	TRBD1	-	TRBV28	CASSTAWGQRDF	TGTGCCAGCAGTACAGCCTGGGGACAGAGAGATTTT
TRBJ2-1	-	-	TRBV5-4	CASSMDGDSVRYNEQFF	TGTGCCAGCAGCATGGACGGGGACTCCGTCCGATACAATGAGCAGTTCTTC
TRBJ2-7	TRBD1	-	TRBV6-5	CASSHRDRGSYEQYF	TGTGCCAGCAGTCACCGGGACAGGGGGTCCTACGAGCAGTACTTC
TRBJ2-2	-	-	TRBV4-1	CASSPSPPNTGELFF	TGCGCCAGCAGCCCTTCCCCTCCGAACACCGGGGAGCTGTTTTTT
TRBJ1-3	TRBD1	-	TRBV7-9	CASSRPQGGDTIYF	TGTGCCAGCAGCCGCCCGCAGGGGGGCGACACCATATATTTT
TRBJ1-2	-	-	TRBV6-5	CASSYNPDSGYTF	TGTGCCAGCAGTTACAATCCGGACAGTGGCTACACCTTC
TRBJ2-7	TRBD2	-	TRBV28	CASSTTSGAEEQYF	TGTGCCAGCAGTACGACTAGCGGGGCGGAGGAGCAGTACTTC
TRBJ2-1	-	-	TRBV27	CASSTHRDNEQFF	TGTGCCAGCAGTACCCACAGGGACAATGAGCAGTTCTTC
TRBJ2-2	-	medium-sized	TRBV19	CASSIRVQNTGELFF	TGTGCCAGTAGTATCCGGGTACAAAACACCGGGGAGCTGTTTTTT
TRBJ2-5	-	-	TRBV27	CASSFFAGAPGTQYF	TGTGCCAGCAGTTTTTTTGCGGGGGCTCCGGGGACCCAGTACTTC
TRBJ1-2	TRBD1	many	TRBV2	CASSMTGNGYTF	TGTGCCAGCAGCATGACAGGGAACGGCTACACCTTC
TRBJ2-3	TRBD1	-	TRBV5-6	CASSPGQVGDTQYF	TGTGCCAGCAGCCCGGGACAGGTTGGGGATACGCAGTATTTT